These T cell receptor beta chains were read from a single sample in a study of CD8 T cells in Susac syndrome. Each CDR3 protein gets one entry after TCRdb re-called the immunoSEQ multiplex PCR reads with MiXCR. The sample shows 180,000 or so distinct CDR3 sequences, about 95% of them seen only once. The specimen sequenced was CD4+ T cells from PBMCs. The receptors shown here come from a human donor in good health. Each CDR3 is given with its conserved first and last residue. A D gene is named only where the DNA matches it firmly. A row's size may be missing; if present it is once, few, many or a size class.

cdr3_nt	cdr3_aa	clone_size	v_call	j_call	d_call
TGTGCCACCAGCAGAGCTCCCGGGGAACTATATGGCTACACCTTC	CATSRAPGELYGYTF	NA	TRBV15	TRBJ1-2	NA
TGTGCCAGCAGCTTCCCCCGGGGCGGGCGGGTTAACAACGAGCAGTACTTC	CASSFPRGGRVNNEQYF	NA	TRBV11-2	TRBJ2-7	NA
TGCAGTGCTGCCTACAATGAGCAGTTCTTC	CSAAYNEQFF	NA	TRBV20-1	TRBJ2-1	NA
TGCAGTGCCGTGCCGTTACTAGGGGAACATACAGATACGCAGTATTTT	CSAVPLLGEHTDTQYF	NA	TRBV20-1	TRBJ2-3	NA
TGCAGTGCTAGCCTAGCGGGGGTCAAGACCCAGTACTTC	CSASLAGVKTQYF	NA	TRBV20-1	TRBJ2-5	TRBD2
TGCAGCGTTGCTGCGGCGGGGCTGGAGCAGTTCTTC	CSVAAAGLEQFF	NA	TRBV29-1	TRBJ2-1	NA
TGCAGTCCTACGCCCAGCGGGGCGAACAATGAGCAGTTCTTC	CSPTPSGANNEQFF	NA	TRBV20-1	TRBJ2-1	TRBD2
TGCGCCAGCAGCATCGCCACCTACAATGAGCAGTTCTTC	CASSIATYNEQFF	NA	TRBV5-1	TRBJ2-1	NA
TGTGCCAGCAGCCTTGGGGTTGACAATTCACCCCTCCACTTT	CASSLGVDNSPLHF	few	TRBV25-1	TRBJ1-6	NA
TGTGCCAGCAGGGGACTAGCGGGGGAGAGCACAGATACGCAGTATTTT	CASRGLAGESTDTQYF	NA	TRBV5-4	TRBJ2-3	TRBD2
TGTGCCAGCAGGACTGGGGACAGGGGGCTTCAGCCCCAGCATTTT	CASRTGDRGLQPQHF	NA	TRBV28	TRBJ1-5	TRBD1
TGTGCCAGCAGCCCGGGGAACACGCCGCTGTTTTTT	CASSPGNTPLFF	NA	TRBV3-1	TRBJ1-4	NA
TGTGCCAGCAGCTTAACGATGGGAGAGACCCAGTACTTC	CASSLTMGETQYF	NA	TRBV11-3	TRBJ2-5	NA
TGTGCCAGCAGCCAAGTCGGTGAAGCTTTCTTT	CASSQVGEAFF	few	TRBV3-1	TRBJ1-1	NA
TGTGCCAGCTCATCTAGACAGGGGAACTATGGCTACACCTTC	CASSSRQGNYGYTF	NA	TRBV18	TRBJ1-2	TRBD1
TGTGCCATCAGTGACGGGCAGACGCAGTATTTT	CAISDGQTQYF	NA	TRBV10-3	TRBJ2-3	NA
TGTGCCAGCAGACCGGGCCCTTCTAATTCACCCCTCCACTTT	CASRPGPSNSPLHF	NA	TRBV7-2	TRBJ1-6	NA
TGTGCCAGCAGCTGGAGGAGTGGGGCCTCTGGGGCCAACGTCCTGACTTTC	CASSWRSGASGANVLTF	NA	TRBV5-4	TRBJ2-6	NA
TGTGCCAGCAGCCAAGAAGGGGGGACGGAAGCTTTCTTT	CASSQEGGTEAFF	few	TRBV3-1	TRBJ1-1	NA
TGCAGTGCTCCTTACAGGGGTGAGACCCAGTACTTC	CSAPYRGETQYF	NA	TRBV20-1	TRBJ2-5	TRBD1
TGTGCCAGCAAGGCCCCGGGACAGACCTACGAGCAGTACTTC	CASKAPGQTYEQYF	NA	TRBV6-5	TRBJ2-7	TRBD1
TGTGCCAGCAGGCAACCGGGGGGATACGAGCAGTACTTC	CASRQPGGYEQYF	NA	TRBV6-2/TRBV6-3	TRBJ2-7	TRBD2
TGCAGTGCTCGCCCTCCAGATACGCAGTATTTT	CSARPPDTQYF	NA	TRBV20-1	TRBJ2-3	NA
TGCGCCGACAGGACTAGTGGTAATTACGAGCAGTACTTC	CADRTSGNYEQYF	NA	TRBV5-1	TRBJ2-7	NA
TGCGCCAGCAGCCAAGATCCTATCAGCGGGGGGGCCCACGAGCAGTACTTC	CASSQDPISGGAHEQYF	NA	TRBV4-3	TRBJ2-7	TRBD2
TGTGCCAGCAGTTGGACAGGGGGCCAGGGTGGCTACACCTTC	CASSWTGGQGGYTF	NA	TRBV12-3/TRBV12-4	TRBJ1-2	TRBD1
TGTGCCAGCAGCCCTCCAGGGGGCTCATCACCCCTCCACTTT	CASSPPGGSSPLHF	NA	TRBV3-1	TRBJ1-6	TRBD1
TGTGCCAGCAGTTACTACCAAAACACTGAAGCTTTCTTT	CASSYYQNTEAFF	NA	TRBV6-2/TRBV6-3	TRBJ1-1	NA
TGCGCCAGCAGCCAAGATGCTAGCGGCTCCTACGAGCAGTACTTC	CASSQDASGSYEQYF	once	TRBV4-3	TRBJ2-7	TRBD2
TGTGCCATCAGTGAGGGGACAGACGAGCAGTACTTC	CAISEGTDEQYF	once	TRBV10-3	TRBJ2-7	TRBD1
TGTGCCAGCAGCCAAGGAATCGGTACCAATCAGCCCCAGCATTTT	CASSQGIGTNQPQHF	NA	TRBV3-1	TRBJ1-5	NA
TGTGCCAGCAGCTTGGGGCAGTCTGATGGCTACACCTTC	CASSLGQSDGYTF	NA	TRBV7-3	TRBJ1-2	NA
TGTGCCAGCAGCCGCGACAGCGAATCCTACAATGAGCAGTTCTTC	CASSRDSESYNEQFF	NA	TRBV4-2	TRBJ2-1	NA